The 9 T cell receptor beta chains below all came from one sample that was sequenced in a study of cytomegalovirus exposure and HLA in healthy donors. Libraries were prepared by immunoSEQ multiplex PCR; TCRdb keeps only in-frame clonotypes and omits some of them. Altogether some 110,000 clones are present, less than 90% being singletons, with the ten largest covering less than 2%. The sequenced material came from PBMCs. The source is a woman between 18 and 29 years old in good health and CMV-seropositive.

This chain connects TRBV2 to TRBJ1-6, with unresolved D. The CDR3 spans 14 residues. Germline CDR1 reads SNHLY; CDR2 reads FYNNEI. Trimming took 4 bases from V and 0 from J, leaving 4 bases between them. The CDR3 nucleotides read TGTGCCAGCAGTGTTCGCTCCTATAATTCACCCCTCCACTTT. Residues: CASSVRSYNSPLHF.

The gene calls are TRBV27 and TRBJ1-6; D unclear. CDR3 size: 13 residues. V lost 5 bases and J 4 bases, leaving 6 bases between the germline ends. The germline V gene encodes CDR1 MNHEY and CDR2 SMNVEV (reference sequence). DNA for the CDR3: TGTGCCAGCAGTCGGGATTATAATTCACCCCTCCACTTT. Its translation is CASSRDYNSPLHF.

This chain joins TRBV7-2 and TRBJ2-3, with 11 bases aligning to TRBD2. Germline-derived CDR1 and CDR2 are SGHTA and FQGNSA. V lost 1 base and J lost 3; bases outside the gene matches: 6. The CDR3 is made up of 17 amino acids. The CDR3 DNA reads TGTGCCAGCAGCTTAGAGCGACTAGCGGGGCCTACAGATACGCAGTATTTT. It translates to CASSLERLAGPTDTQYF.

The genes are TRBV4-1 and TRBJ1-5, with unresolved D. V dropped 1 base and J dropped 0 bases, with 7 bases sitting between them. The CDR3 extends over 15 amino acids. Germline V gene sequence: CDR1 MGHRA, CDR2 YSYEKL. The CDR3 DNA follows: TGCGCCAGCAGCCAAGGTGGCAGTAGCAATCAGCCCCAGCATTTT. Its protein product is CASSQGGSSNQPQHF.

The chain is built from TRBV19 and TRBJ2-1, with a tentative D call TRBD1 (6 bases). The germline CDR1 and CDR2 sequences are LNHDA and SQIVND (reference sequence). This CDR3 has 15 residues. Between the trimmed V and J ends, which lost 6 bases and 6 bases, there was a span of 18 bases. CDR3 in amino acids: CASSRSSRGGNEQFF. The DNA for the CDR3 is TGTGCCAGTAGCCGGTCGTCCAGAGGGGGCAATGAGCAGTTCTTC.

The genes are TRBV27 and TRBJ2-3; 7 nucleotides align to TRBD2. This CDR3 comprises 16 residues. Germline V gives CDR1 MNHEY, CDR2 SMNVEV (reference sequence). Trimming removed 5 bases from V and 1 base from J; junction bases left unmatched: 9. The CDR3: CASSPWGGERTDTQYF. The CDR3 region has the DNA TGTGCCAGCAGTCCCTGGGGGGGAGAACGCACAGATACGCAGTATTTT.

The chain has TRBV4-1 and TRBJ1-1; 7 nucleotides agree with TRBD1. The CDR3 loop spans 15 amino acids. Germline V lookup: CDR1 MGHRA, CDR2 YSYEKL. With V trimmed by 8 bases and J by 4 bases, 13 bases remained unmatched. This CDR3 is CASFSLRQGGTEAFF. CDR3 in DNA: TGCGCCAGCTTCTCCCTGAGACAGGGTGGCACTGAAGCTTTCTTT.

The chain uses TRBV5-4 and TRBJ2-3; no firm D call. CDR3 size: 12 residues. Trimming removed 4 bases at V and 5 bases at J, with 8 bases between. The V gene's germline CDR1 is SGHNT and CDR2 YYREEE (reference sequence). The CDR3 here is CASSRVEDTQYF. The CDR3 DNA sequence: TGTGCCAGCAGCCGGGTCGAAGATACGCAGTATTTT.

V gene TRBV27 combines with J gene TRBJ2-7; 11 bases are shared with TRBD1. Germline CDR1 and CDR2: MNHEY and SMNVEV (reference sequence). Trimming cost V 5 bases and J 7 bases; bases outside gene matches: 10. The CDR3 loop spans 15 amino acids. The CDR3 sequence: CASSILSGTGGEQYF. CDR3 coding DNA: TGTGCCAGCAGTATACTCTCCGGGACAGGGGGGGAGCAGTACTTC.